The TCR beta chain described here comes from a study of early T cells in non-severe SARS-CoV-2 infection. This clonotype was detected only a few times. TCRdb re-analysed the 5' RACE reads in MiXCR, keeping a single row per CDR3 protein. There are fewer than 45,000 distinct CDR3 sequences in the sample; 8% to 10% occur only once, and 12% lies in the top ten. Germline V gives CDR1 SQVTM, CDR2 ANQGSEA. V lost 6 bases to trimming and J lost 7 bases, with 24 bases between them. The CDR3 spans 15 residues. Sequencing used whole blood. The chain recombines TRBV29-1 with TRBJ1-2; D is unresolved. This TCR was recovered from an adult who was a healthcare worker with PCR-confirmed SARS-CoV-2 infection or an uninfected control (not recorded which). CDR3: CSVDADGKGIGGYTF. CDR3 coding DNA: TGCAGCGTCGATGCGGATGGGAAAGGGATAGGTGGCTACACCTTC.